What follows are 30 T cell receptor beta chains derived from one specimen sequenced in a study of CD4 and CD8 cells across lung adenocarcinoma regions. TCRdb re-called the PCR reads with MiXCR, one entry per CDR3 protein. The table records about 11,000 distinct CDR3 sequences, approximately 57% of them present only once. Sequenced: CD8+ T cells from the center of a lung tumor. The receptor source for this set is a female donor with lung adenocarcinoma. The CD4 and CD8 labels of this study may be unreliable.

In the case of this clonotype: A read error may be the cause here, since a much bigger clone is one base away. The chain links TRBV4-1 to TRBJ2-3; the match to TRBD2 covers 11 bases. Germline V gene sequence: CDR1 MGHRA, CDR2 YSYEKL. The CDR3 is made up of 17 amino acids. V lost 4 bases to trimming and J lost 2 bases; unmatched junction nucleotides: 8. The CDR3 nucleotides are TGCGCCAGCAGCCGGGTAGCGGGGGGGCGAGCCACAGATACGCAGTATTTT. The encoded protein is CASSRVAGGRATDTQYF.

This clonotype was recorded once. The V and J genes are TRBV25-1 and TRBJ2-5; 13 nucleotides match TRBD2. The CDR3 length is 14 residues. Germline values: CDR1 MGHDK, CDR2 SYGVNS. Losses at the gene ends were 5 bases for V and 11 bases for J; bases not matched to a gene: 8. The CDR3 DNA is TGTGCCAGCAGTCCCCCCGGACTAGCGGGGGAGCAGTACTTC. Its translation is CASSPPGLAGEQYF.

This clonotype is termed large. This rearrangement joins TRBV6-1 to TRBJ2-2; 14 bases fit TRBD2. The CDR3 runs to 17 residues. Germline CDR1 and CDR2: MNHNS and SASEGT. V lost 5 bases, J lost 1 base, and 3 bases stayed unmatched. This chain's CDR3 is CASSRGLAGGNTGELFF. CDR3 bases: TGTGCCAGCAGTCGAGGACTAGCGGGGGGGAACACCGGGGAGCTGTTTTTT.

This clonotype was seen more than once but under ten times. The CDR3 is CAISELAGVNEQFF. Written as DNA, the CDR3 is TGTGCCATCAGTGAACTAGCGGGAGTTAATGAGCAGTTCTTC. The chain uses TRBV10-3 and TRBJ2-1; 11 nucleotides align to TRBD2. The CDR3 has 14 amino acids. After removal of 3 bases from V and 7 bases from J, the junction contained 2 bases not matched to a gene. Germline loops: CDR1 ENHRY, CDR2 SYGVKD.

CDR3 nucleotide sequence: TGTGCCAGCCGCGTCCCAGGGGGGGGGCCCAAAAATACGCAGTACTTC. Its translation is CASRVPGGGPKNTQYF. J is TRBJ2-3 and V is TRBV7-2; tentatively, D is TRBD1 or TRBD2 (7 bases each). The J call is in doubt because the DNA end fits TRBJ2-7 better. The germline V gene has CDR1 SGHTA and CDR2 FQGNSA. The CDR3 has 16 amino acids.

The rearrangement joins TRBV6-4 to TRBJ2-5, with a tentative D call TRBD1 (6 bases). The germline CDR1 and CDR2 sequences are MRHNA and SNTAGT. Deletions cut 2 bases from V and 11 bases from J, with 24 bases between. This CDR3 spans 16 amino acids. The DNA of the CDR3 is TGTGCCAGCAGTGACCCGGACGGACAGAACCAAGAGGCGCAGTACTTC. This gives the protein CASSDPDGQNQEAQYF.

The CDR3 here is CASSLQKYGYTF. The CDR3 bases are TGTGCCAGCAGCCTCCAGAAATATGGCTACACCTTC. This rearrangement joins TRBV3-1 to TRBJ1-2; D gene ambiguous. This CDR3 has 12 amino acids. Per germline, CDR1 LGHDT and CDR2 YNNKEL (reference sequence). Trimming stripped 4 bases from V and 5 bases from J, with 8 bases between.

V gene TRBV5-4 combines with J gene TRBJ2-3; 8 bases line up with TRBD2. The CDR3 runs to 14 residues. From germline, CDR1 is SGHNT and CDR2 YYREEE (reference sequence). Losses at the gene ends were 4 bases for V and 4 bases for J; bases not matched to a gene: 5. CDR3 nucleotides: TGTGCCAGCAGCCCACGGGGGGGCGCAGATACGCAGTATTTT. Translating gives CASSPRGGADTQYF.

This clonotype was detected once. The chain joins TRBV11-3 to TRBJ2-1; 7 nucleotides line up with TRBD2. With the DNA end fitting TRBJ2-5 better, the J assignment may be wrong. The germline V gene encodes CDR1 SGHNT and CDR2 YENEEA. The CDR3 spans 15 residues. CDR3 residues: CASSSSWGGVETQYF. For the CDR3, the DNA is TGTGCCAGCAGCTCCTCCTGGGGGGGAGTGGAGACCCAGTACTTC.

A remark on this clonotype: The junction departs from the called germline gene at one end, perhaps through a read error. The CDR3 protein is CASRRGGGSRLF. The CDR3 DNA follows: TGTGCCAGCAGACGGGGGGGAGGATCTCGGCTCTTC. The genes are TRBV27 and TRBJ2-1; 8 bases fit TRBD2. CDR1 and CDR2 (germline): MNHEY, SMNVEV (reference sequence). The CDR3 sequence is 12 residues long.

The V call is TRBV27, the J call TRBJ2-7, with TRBD1 matching 8 bases. The CDR3 has 14 residues. The V segment lost 5 bases and the J segment 9 bases; nucleotides outside the gene matches: 12. The germline CDR1 and CDR2 sequences are MNHEY and SMNVEV (reference sequence). The CDR3 is CASSPSDRVWVQYF. DNA for the CDR3: TGTGCCAGCAGTCCATCGGACAGGGTGTGGGTGCAGTACTTC.

This clonotype was observed a handful of times. The gene calls are TRBV6-5 and TRBJ2-2, with 9 positions matching TRBD2. CDR1 and CDR2 from the germline V gene are MNHEY and SVGAGI. After removal of 3 bases from V and 5 bases from J, the junction contained 7 bases not matched to a gene. The CDR3 totals 16 residues. Here the CDR3 reads CASSYQLAGFTGELFF. The CDR3 nucleotides are TGTGCCAGCAGTTATCAGCTAGCGGGATTTACCGGGGAGCTGTTTTTT.

This clonotype has more than one count but fewer than ten. Possible read error: a much larger clone is one base away. This chain links TRBV6-1 with TRBJ2-1, with D perhaps being TRBD1 or TRBD2 (5 bases each). V gave up 1 base and J gave up 13 bases, with 14 bases separating them. CDR3 length equals 13 residues. Germline loops: CDR1 MNHNS, CDR2 SASEGT. The CDR3, as DNA: TGTGCCAGCAGTGAAGGTCCCGGTGGGACCCAGTTCTTC. Amino acid sequence: CASSEGPGGTQFF.

For this clonotype: Germline is not matched at one junction end, which may reflect a read error. The chain recombines TRBV10-2 with TRBJ2-1; no firm D call. Germline CDR1 WSHSY, CDR2 SAAADI. The CDR3 is made up of 11 amino acids. The CDR3 here is CASSRTSTQFF. CDR3 DNA: TGCGCCAGCAGCCGCACCAGCACGCAGTTCTTT.

In the case of this clonotype: The conserved phenylalanine or tryptophan normally closing the CDR3 is absent here, so this likely arose from a read error. The chain couples TRBV4-2 to TRBJ2-5, with D possibly TRBD1 on 6 matching bases. With 1 base removed from V and 1 base from J, the gap between germline ends came to 10 bases. This CDR3 spans 15 amino acids. Germline loops: CDR1 LGHNA, CDR2 YNFKEQ. CDR3 DNA sequence: TGTGCCAGCAGCCAAGCCGGACAGATCCAAGAGACCCAGTACCCC. Translation gives CASSQAGQIQETQYP.

The sample holds a few counts of this clonotype. This chain joins TRBV7-6 and TRBJ2-5, with D perhaps matching TRBD2 (6 bases). Germline loops: CDR1 SGHVS, CDR2 FNYEAQ. V lost 4 bases to trimming and J lost 3 bases, with 12 bases between them. The CDR3 sequence is 14 residues long. Written as DNA, the CDR3 is TGTGCCAGCAGCTATGGGGGACTCAAAGAGACCCAGTACTTC. Its translation is CASSYGGLKETQYF.

The chain combines TRBV6-1 with TRBJ2-1; 8 nucleotides match TRBD2. The CDR3 sequence is 15 residues long. With V trimmed by 9 bases and J by 10 bases, 17 bases remained unmatched. The germline V gene encodes CDR1 MNHNS and CDR2 SASEGT. The CDR3 sequence is CASEQERGSSYEQFF. The DNA of the CDR3 is TGTGCCAGTGAGCAAGAGCGGGGGAGCTCCTACGAGCAGTTCTTC.

Details on this clonotype: One end of the junction varies from germline; a read error may be responsible. The V gene is TRBV10-2, the J gene TRBJ2-3; 9 bases line up with TRBD2. The V gene's germline CDR1 is WSHSY and CDR2 SAAADI. CDR3 length: 14 amino acids. The CDR3 sequence is CASSGGRDADTQYF. As DNA, the CDR3 is TGCGCGAGCAGCGGGGGGCGTGACGCAGATACGCAGTACTTT.

This chain connects TRBV6-1 to TRBJ2-3; D possibly corresponds to TRBD2 (5 bases). CDR3 size: 15 residues. The V and J ends lost 2 bases and 2 bases respectively, with 11 bases between them. Per the germline V gene, CDR1 is MNHNS and CDR2 is SASEGT. CDR3 sequence (DNA): TGTGCCAGCAGTGAATTGCGAGCGGACACAGATACGCAGTATTTT. Residues: CASSELRADTDTQYF.

The V and J genes are TRBV6-1 and TRBJ1-4; TRBD1 aligns across 7 bases. Germline trimming cut 6 bases from V and 2 bases from J; bases unmatched to any gene: 6. This CDR3 is 15 amino acids long. The germline gives CDR1 MNHNS, CDR2 SASEGT. The CDR3 sequence is CASSGYRGTNEKLFF. The CDR3 nucleotides read TGTGCCAGCAGCGGCTACAGGGGCACTAATGAAAAACTGTTTTTT.

The chain carries TRBV6-5 and TRBJ1-2; D is unresolved. V was shortened by 2 bases and J by 7 bases, with 14 bases between the two germline ends. The CDR3 is 14 residues long. Germline CDR1 MNHEY, CDR2 SVGAGI. The CDR3 reads CASSYRTNQGGYTF. CDR3 in DNA: TGTGCCAGCAGTTACCGTACGAACCAAGGTGGCTACACCTTC.

This clonotype was seen at least ten times. The rearrangement links TRBV6-1 to TRBJ2-5; TRBD1 agrees at 12 bases. Germline values: CDR1 MNHNS, CDR2 SASEGT. The trim removed 5 bases at V and 11 bases at J, leaving 15 bases unmatched. The CDR3 length is 16 residues. CDR3 nucleotides: TGTGCCAGCAGTCGTACGAATCCGGGACAGGGGGCCGGGCAGTACTTC. Translated: CASSRTNPGQGAGQYF.

V usage is TRBV7-2 and J usage is TRBJ2-3; 7 nucleotides align to TRBD2. This CDR3 is built from 14 residues. CDR1 is SGHTA, CDR2 FQGNSA, per germline. The J segment lost 7 bases and the V segment lost 0 bases, leaving 4 bases of the junction unmatched. In DNA, the CDR3 is TGTGCCAGCAGCTTAGCATCGGGAGGTTATACGCAGTATTTT. Its protein product is CASSLASGGYTQYF.

The J gene is TRBJ2-1, the V gene TRBV14, with 7 bases matching TRBD1. The J call may be in error: the DNA end matches TRBJ2-7 better. The CDR3 consists of 16 residues. Per germline, CDR1 SGHDN and CDR2 FVKESK. In DNA, the CDR3 is TGTGCCAGCAGCCGCATAACAGGGGTTGTGGCCTACGAGCAGTACTTC. This codes for CASSRITGVVAYEQYF.

The chain has TRBV7-2 and TRBJ2-3; no definite D call. Trimming removed 1 base from V and 6 bases from J, with 20 bases in between. The CDR3 is made up of 17 amino acids. From germline, CDR1 is SGHTA and CDR2 FQGNSA. This CDR3 reads CASSLGHSPRLRDTQYF. The CDR3 nucleotides are TGTGCCAGCAGCTTAGGTCACTCTCCCCGGTTGAGGGATACGCAGTATTTT.

The rearrangement links TRBV6-1 to TRBJ2-5; 9 bases map to TRBD2. The V segment lost 3 bases and the J segment 5 bases; nucleotides outside the gene matches: 1. This CDR3 comprises 13 residues. Germline values: CDR1 MNHNS, CDR2 SASEGT. DNA of the CDR3: TGTGCCAGCAGTGATAGCGGGAGTGAGACCCAGTACTTC. This codes for CASSDSGSETQYF.

The chain carries TRBV10-3 and TRBJ2-3; possible D gene TRBD1, 6 bases. In germline, CDR1 is ENHRY, CDR2 SYGVKD. With 11 bases removed from V and 9 bases from J, the gap between germline ends came to 18 bases. There are 12 residues in the CDR3. CDR3 sequence reads: CAGGHSEETQYF. CDR3 nucleotide sequence: TGTGCCGGGGGACACAGCGAAGAGACGCAGTATTTT.

This chain uses TRBV6-5 with TRBJ2-1; 10 bases are a match to TRBD2. Trimming at V came to 5 bases and at J to 4 bases, leaving 5 bases not matched to a gene. CDR3 size: 15 residues. CDR1 MNHEY and CDR2 SVGAGI come from the germline V gene. The CDR3 bases are TGTGCCAGCAGTATACTAGCGGGGACTTACAATGAGCAGTTCTTC. Its protein product is CASSILAGTYNEQFF.

J is TRBJ2-1 and V is TRBV24-1, with 7 bases identical to TRBD1. Germline CDR1 is KGHDR and CDR2 is SFDVKD. The V and J ends lost 2 bases and 8 bases, in that order; junction bases with no gene match: 8. The CDR3 consists of 15 residues. The CDR3 sequence is CATSDWGQFSHEQFF. DNA of the CDR3: TGTGCCACCAGTGATTGGGGACAGTTCAGTCATGAGCAGTTCTTC.

The chain carries TRBV6-1 and TRBJ1-2, with D perhaps TRBD1 (6 bases). CDR3 length equals 16 residues. The germline gives CDR1 MNHNS, CDR2 SASEGT. V shed 7 bases and J shed 4 bases, with 22 bases lying between them. As DNA, the CDR3 is TGTGCCAGCACCCCCGCCGGGGGGGCGGTTAGCTATGGCTACACCTTC. Its translation is CASTPAGGAVSYGYTF.